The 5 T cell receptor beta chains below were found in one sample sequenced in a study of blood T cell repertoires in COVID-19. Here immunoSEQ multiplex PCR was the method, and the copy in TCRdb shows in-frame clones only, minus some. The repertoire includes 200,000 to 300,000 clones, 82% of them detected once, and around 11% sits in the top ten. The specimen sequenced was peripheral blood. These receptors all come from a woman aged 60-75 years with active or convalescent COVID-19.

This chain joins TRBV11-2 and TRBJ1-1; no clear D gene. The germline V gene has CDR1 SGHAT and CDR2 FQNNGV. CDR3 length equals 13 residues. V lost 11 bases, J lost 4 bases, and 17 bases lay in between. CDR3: CASRGSWATEAFF. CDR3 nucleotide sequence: TGTGCCTCCCGTGGTTCTTGGGCCACTGAAGCTTTCTTT.

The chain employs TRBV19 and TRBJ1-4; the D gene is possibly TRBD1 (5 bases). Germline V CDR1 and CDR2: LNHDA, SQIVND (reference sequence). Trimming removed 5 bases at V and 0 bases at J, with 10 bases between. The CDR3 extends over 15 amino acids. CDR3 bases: TGTGCCAGTAGTCGTCGGACAACAACTAATGAAAAACTGTTTTTT. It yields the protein CASSRRTTTNEKLFF. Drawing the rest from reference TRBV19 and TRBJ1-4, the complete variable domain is DGGITQSPKYLFRKEGQNVTLSCEQNLNHDAMYWYRQDPGQGLRLIYYSQIVNDFQKGDIAEGYSVSREKKESFPLTVTSAQKNPTAFYLCASSRRTTTNEKLFFGSGTQLSVL.

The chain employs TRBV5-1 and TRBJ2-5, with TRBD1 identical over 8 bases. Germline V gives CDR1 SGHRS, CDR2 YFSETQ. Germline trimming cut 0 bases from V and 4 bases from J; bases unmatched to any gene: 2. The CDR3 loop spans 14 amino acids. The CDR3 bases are TGCGCCAGCAGCTTGGGCACAGGGGGAGAGACCCAGTACTTC. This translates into CASSLGTGGETQYF.

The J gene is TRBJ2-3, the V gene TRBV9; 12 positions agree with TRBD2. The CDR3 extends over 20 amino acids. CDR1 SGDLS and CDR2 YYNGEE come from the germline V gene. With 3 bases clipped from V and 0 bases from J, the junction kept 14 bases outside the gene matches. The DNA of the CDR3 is TGTGCCAGCAGCGGTGACCCCCGGACTAGCGGGGCAACTAGCACAGATACGCAGTATTTT. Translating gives CASSGDPRTSGATSTDTQYF.

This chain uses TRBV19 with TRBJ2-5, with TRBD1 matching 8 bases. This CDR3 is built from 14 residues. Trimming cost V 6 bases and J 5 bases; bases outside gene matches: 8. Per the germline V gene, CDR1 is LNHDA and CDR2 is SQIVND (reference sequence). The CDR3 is CASSGQGAWETQYF. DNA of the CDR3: TGTGCCAGTAGCGGCCAGGGGGCTTGGGAGACCCAGTACTTC.